The 6 T cell receptor beta chains reported below all come from one sample, sequenced in a study of blood T cell repertoires in COVID-19. Sequencing was performed with immunoSEQ multiplex PCR; in TCRdb, only in-frame clones are kept and a portion is missing. The table has some 330,000 clones, around 89% seen once. Sequencing was performed on peripheral blood. These receptors were obtained from a woman in her forties or fifties with active or convalescent COVID-19.

The chain recombines TRBV9 with TRBJ1-3; the D is unclear. Between the trimmed V and J ends, which lost 0 bases and 4 bases, there was a span of 11 bases. This CDR3 is 15 amino acids long. Germline CDR1 reads SGDLS; CDR2 reads YYNGEE. The CDR3 here is CASSVGAGVGNTIYF. CDR3 in DNA: TGTGCCAGCAGCGTAGGGGCAGGTGTCGGAAACACCATATATTTT. The full variable domain, in which reference TRBV9 and TRBJ1-3 provide the parts outside the CDR3, is DSGVTQTPKHLITATGQRVTLRCSPRSGDLSVYWYQQSLDQGLQFLIQYYNGEERAKGNILERFSAQQFPDLHSELNLSSLELGDSALYFCASSVGAGVGNTIYFGEGSWLTVV.

Only one count was recorded for this clone. This chain links TRBV2 with TRBJ1-3; possibly TRBD1 for D (6 bases). Per the germline V gene, CDR1 is SNHLY and CDR2 is FYNNEI. The CDR3 is 18 residues long. V lost 8 bases and J lost 0, with 23 bases in between. The CDR3 region has the DNA TGTGCCAGCGGACGGGACACCCTAGTAGCCTACTCTGGAAACACCATATATTTT. This translates into CASGRDTLVAYSGNTIYF.

The CDR3 spells CASSPNSGANVLTF. In DNA form, the CDR3 reads TGTGCCAGCTCACCTAACTCTGGGGCCAACGTCCTGACTTTC. J is TRBJ2-6 and V is TRBV18, with D hard to call. The V gene's germline CDR1 is KGHSH and CDR2 LQKENI. The V end lost 3 bases, the J end lost 0 bases, and 3 bases lay between the germline ends. This CDR3 spans 14 amino acids.

The chain recombines TRBV30 with TRBJ2-2, with TRBD1 matching over 8 bases. Looked up from germline, CDR1 is GTSNPN and CDR2 is SVGIG (reference sequence). V lost 4 bases to trimming and J lost 4 bases; unmatched junction nucleotides: 2. CDR3 length: 13 residues. Here the CDR3 reads CAWKGQATGELFF. CDR3 nucleotides: TGTGCCTGGAAGGGACAGGCCACCGGGGAGCTGTTTTTT.

The chain joins TRBV19 to TRBJ2-3; D perhaps matches TRBD2 (6 bases). CDR3 length: 15 amino acids. Trimming removed 3 bases at V and 4 bases at J, with 14 bases between. CDR1 and CDR2 (germline): LNHDA, SQIVND (reference sequence). Here the CDR3 reads CASSMGRGRPDTQYF. The CDR3 DNA follows: TGTGCCAGTAGTATGGGGCGGGGTAGGCCAGATACGCAGTATTTT.

This rearrangement joins TRBV27 to TRBJ2-2; TRBD1 aligns across 9 bases. The J segment lost 5 bases and the V segment lost 6 bases, leaving 7 bases of the junction unmatched. The CDR3 extends over 15 amino acids. The V gene's germline CDR1 is MNHEY and CDR2 SMNVEV (reference sequence). CDR3 in amino acids: CASRPGQGRTGELFF. The CDR3 coding sequence is TGTGCCAGCAGGCCCGGACAGGGGCGGACCGGGGAGCTGTTTTTT.